This T cell receptor (beta chain) was identified during a study of blood T cell repertoires in COVID-19. About the study: Researchers got acute and convalescent COVID-19 samples from the United States, Italy and Spain. T cells, B-cell-depleted T cells, or PBMCs supplied cDNA or gDNA.

In the study's own analysis: Estimation of nucleated cell counts was performed using reference gene primer amplification. The method was immunoSEQ multiplex PCR; TCRdb's version includes in-frame clones alone and lacks a portion of them. The DNA gave D and trimming, while V, J and clone size come from that table. The sample holds some 400,000 clones; about 80% are singletons and the top ten take about 1.2%. The CDR3 runs 20 residues. Germline lookup yields CDR1 GTSNPN and CDR2 SVGIG (reference sequence). The V end lost 3 bases, the J end lost 2 bases, and 29 bases lay between the germline ends. The genes are TRBV30 and TRBJ1-3; D not resolved. Source material: peripheral blood. This sequence originates from a human donor with acute or convalescent COVID-19. The donor label of this sample is uncertain. The CDR3 here is CAWRNPRGRTDFRAGNTIYF. The CDR3 region has the DNA TGTGCCTGGAGGAACCCCCGAGGCAGGACGGACTTTAGGGCTGGAAACACCATATATTTT. Full variable domain (rest looked up from reference TRBV30 and TRBJ1-3): SQTIHQWPATLVQPVGSPLSLECTVEGTSNPNLYWYRQAAGRGLQLLFYSVGIGQISSEVPQNLSASRPQDRQFILSSKKLLLSDSGFYLCAWRNPRGRTDFRAGNTIYFGEGSWLTVV.